This TCR beta chain was recorded in a study of T-cell reconstitution after alpha-beta-depleted transplantation in children. Unique molecular identifiers featured in how the TCRbeta library was prepared. From the PCR reads, TCRdb called clonotypes with MiXCR, one entry per CDR3 protein. The sample contains about 200,000 distinct CDR3 sequences, approximately 14% of which appear only once. This clonotype was seen ten or more times. The CDR3 extends over 13 amino acids. With 5 bases removed from V and 1 base from J, the gap between germline ends came to 7 bases. Germline assignment: CDR1 MNHNS and CDR2 SASEGT.

The specimen comprised PBMCs from the stem cell graft donor, sampled from the stem cell graft. The gene calls are TRBV6-1 and TRBJ2-3; D is undetermined. This clonotype was obtained from a human donor who donated a stem cell graft to a child with acute lymphoblastic leukemia. The CDR3 DNA reads TGTGCCAGCAGTCGTGACGGCACAGATACGCAGTATTTT. Residues: CASSRDGTDTQYF.